These T cell receptor beta chains were read from a single sample in a study of shared clonotypes between healthy human individuals. Using immunoSEQ multiplex PCR, the repertoire was profiled, and TCRdb retains in-frame clones only, with some absent. The table lists roughly 1 million clones, more than 60% of them singletons. Sample: memory CD4+ T cells sorted from blood. These TCRs come from a man aged 18-30 years in good health. Each CDR3 is given without its conserved first and last residue. The order of the fields is J gene, V gene, CDR3 protein.

j_gene: TRBJ2-3
v_gene: TRBV7-9
CDR3aa: ASSPIAGSTDTQY

j_gene: TRBJ2-1
v_gene: TRBV7-2
CDR3aa: ASSLSSSSYNEQF

j_gene: TRBJ2-7
v_gene: TRBV2
CDR3aa: ATNPYEQY

j_gene: TRBJ2-1
v_gene: TRBV19
CDR3aa: ASSIQGGYEQF

j_gene: TRBJ1-1
v_gene: TRBV11-3
CDR3aa: ASSLMGSNTEAF

j_gene: TRBJ1-2
v_gene: TRBV5-1
CDR3aa: ASSLGDSGNGYT

j_gene: TRBJ2-1
v_gene: TRBV9
CDR3aa: ASSLSGRAAYNEQF

j_gene: TRBJ1-6
v_gene: TRBV7-2
CDR3aa: ASSIRDRYNSPLH

j_gene: TRBJ1-3
v_gene: TRBV9
CDR3aa: ASSVQGASGNTIY

j_gene: TRBJ2-3
v_gene: TRBV10-1
CDR3aa: ASSHASGRTDTQY

j_gene: TRBJ2-2
v_gene: TRBV28
CDR3aa: ASSPEGAGTGELF

j_gene: TRBJ2-2
v_gene: TRBV29-1
CDR3aa: SVRKQTNTGELF

j_gene: TRBJ1-5
v_gene: TRBV7-6
CDR3aa: ASSSGTVNQPQH

j_gene: TRBJ2-7
v_gene: TRBV2
CDR3aa: ASRSTGPSYEQY

j_gene: TRBJ1-5
v_gene: TRBV21-1
CDR3aa: ASSNRRSNQPQH

j_gene: TRBJ2-5
v_gene: TRBV5-1
CDR3aa: ASSSGSAGVSETQY

j_gene: TRBJ1-1
v_gene: TRBV6-1
CDR3aa: ASSPGQGVTEAF

j_gene: TRBJ2-1
v_gene: TRBV7-9
CDR3aa: ASSSTGGPFEQF

j_gene: TRBJ1-5
v_gene: TRBV11-2
CDR3aa: ASSLEGGVQPQH

j_gene: TRBJ2-1
v_gene: TRBV5-4
CDR3aa: ASSLDGLSEQF

j_gene: TRBJ2-3
v_gene: TRBV6-1
CDR3aa: ASSLKGEGTDTQY

j_gene: TRBJ2-1
v_gene: TRBV11-2
CDR3aa: ASSPPGQGRHEQF

j_gene: TRBJ1-2
v_gene: TRBV28
CDR3aa: ASTSNPQQGARGYT

j_gene: TRBJ2-1
v_gene: TRBV6-5
CDR3aa: ASIPGLAGGEQF

j_gene: TRBJ2-7
v_gene: TRBV20-1
CDR3aa: STHGVYEQY

j_gene: TRBJ1-2
v_gene: TRBV11-2
CDR3aa: ASSPGTGPYGYT

j_gene: TRBJ2-1
v_gene: TRBV27
CDR3aa: ASSFGLAGVQEQF

j_gene: TRBJ2-1
v_gene: TRBV15
CDR3aa: ATSRDLHSLSGNEQF

j_gene: TRBJ1-2
v_gene: TRBV29-1
CDR3aa: SAYYGTPNYGYT

j_gene: TRBJ2-3
v_gene: TRBV9
CDR3aa: ASSVATSRWDTQY

j_gene: TRBJ2-3
v_gene: TRBV6-1
CDR3aa: ASSEYQDFQ

j_gene: TRBJ2-1
v_gene: TRBV15
CDR3aa: ATSNGLAGNRILAQF

j_gene: TRBJ2-1
v_gene: TRBV19
CDR3aa: ASSRDGSNNEQF

j_gene: TRBJ2-7
v_gene: TRBV7-9
CDR3aa: ASSLLAGHEQY

j_gene: TRBJ2-5
v_gene: TRBV2
CDR3aa: ASSPRGGKETQY

j_gene: TRBJ2-2
v_gene: TRBV7-3
CDR3aa: ASSFGLHTGELF

j_gene: TRBJ1-1
v_gene: TRBV21-1
CDR3aa: ASSKQDGEDTEAF